This T cell receptor (beta chain) was recovered during a study of shared clonotypes between healthy human individuals. This clone was found once. V was trimmed by 3 bases and J by 4 bases, leaving 13 bases between them. The CDR3 spans 15 residues. Germline CDR1 is SGDLS and CDR2 is YYNGEE. Terminally differentiated effector memory CD45RA+ cells were left out of the naive CD8 fraction, which was CD45RO-negative and positively selected for CCR7. Assay execution took place at the deep level. Replicate PCRs for sorted subsets used around 200 ng DNA; this equaled tens of thousands of T cell genomes. Per the original methods: In the immunoSEQ data, sequences were junction-only and lacked quality scores, so filtering differed. Assay used: immunoSEQ multiplex PCR; TCRdb lists only in-frame clones, some missing. From that table come the V and J calls and clone size; the DNA was used to work out D and trimming. The table lists about 820,000 clones, around 93% of them singletons.

The origin of this receptor is a man aged 30 to 39 in good health. The chain joins TRBV9 to TRBJ1-4, with D hard to call. The sequenced material came from naive CD8+ T cells sorted from blood. The CDR3, as DNA: TGTGCCAGCAGCGGGCGAGGGTTGGTTAATGAAAAACTGTTTTTT. Protein sequence: CASSGRGLVNEKLFF.